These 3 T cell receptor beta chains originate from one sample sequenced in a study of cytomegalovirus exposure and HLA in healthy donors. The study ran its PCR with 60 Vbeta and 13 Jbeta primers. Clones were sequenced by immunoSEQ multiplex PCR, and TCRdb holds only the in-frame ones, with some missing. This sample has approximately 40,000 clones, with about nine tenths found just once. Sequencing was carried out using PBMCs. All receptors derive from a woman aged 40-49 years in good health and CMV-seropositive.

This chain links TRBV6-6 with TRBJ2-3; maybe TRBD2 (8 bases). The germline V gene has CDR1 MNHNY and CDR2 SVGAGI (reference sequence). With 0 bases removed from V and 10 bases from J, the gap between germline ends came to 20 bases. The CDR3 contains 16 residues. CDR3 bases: TGTGCCAGCAGTTACTCGGCGGGGGGCCAGGGGGGGGCGCAGTATTTT. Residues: CASSYSAGGQGGAQYF.

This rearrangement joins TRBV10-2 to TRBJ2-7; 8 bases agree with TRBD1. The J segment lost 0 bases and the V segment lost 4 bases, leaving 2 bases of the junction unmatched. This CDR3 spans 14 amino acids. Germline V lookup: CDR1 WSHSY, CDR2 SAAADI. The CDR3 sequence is CASSGTGLSYEQYF. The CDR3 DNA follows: TGCGCCAGCAGTGGGACAGGGCTCTCCTACGAGCAGTACTTC.

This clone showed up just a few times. CDR3 nucleotides: TGTGCCAGTAGTATCTCGGGATTCGAGCAGCCCCAGCATTTT. It codes for CASSISGFEQPQHF. The gene calls are TRBV19 and TRBJ1-5; D is unclear. The CDR3 totals 14 residues. V was clipped by 3 bases and J by 7 bases, with 13 bases between them. CDR1 and CDR2 (germline): LNHDA, SQIVND (reference sequence).